The table lists the clone carrying this T cell receptor beta chain with a count of one. The source of the sample is a study of blood T cell repertoires in COVID-19. From germline, CDR1 is SGHNT and CDR2 YENEEA. The CDR3 is 18 residues long. The ends lost 5 bases at V and 1 base at J; junction bases unmatched: 13. Methods used by the authors: The assay estimated nucleated cells by amplifying reference gene primers. TCRdb's copy holds only in-frame clones and misses some; the assay was immunoSEQ multiplex PCR. That table supplies the V and J calls and clone size; D and trimming were determined from the DNA. The top ten hold about 2% of the sample, which has roughly 520,000 clones, around 87% seen once.

The source material was PBMCs or T cells enriched from blood (not recorded which). The sequence was obtained from a woman aged 40 to 55 who had recovered from COVID-19. The chain combines TRBV11-3 with TRBJ2-1; 8 nucleotides match TRBD2. The CDR3 bases are TGTGCCAGCAGCGCCACGGGAGGGCCTTTGTCGTCCTACAATGAGCAGTTCTTC. This encodes CASSATGGPLSSYNEQFF.